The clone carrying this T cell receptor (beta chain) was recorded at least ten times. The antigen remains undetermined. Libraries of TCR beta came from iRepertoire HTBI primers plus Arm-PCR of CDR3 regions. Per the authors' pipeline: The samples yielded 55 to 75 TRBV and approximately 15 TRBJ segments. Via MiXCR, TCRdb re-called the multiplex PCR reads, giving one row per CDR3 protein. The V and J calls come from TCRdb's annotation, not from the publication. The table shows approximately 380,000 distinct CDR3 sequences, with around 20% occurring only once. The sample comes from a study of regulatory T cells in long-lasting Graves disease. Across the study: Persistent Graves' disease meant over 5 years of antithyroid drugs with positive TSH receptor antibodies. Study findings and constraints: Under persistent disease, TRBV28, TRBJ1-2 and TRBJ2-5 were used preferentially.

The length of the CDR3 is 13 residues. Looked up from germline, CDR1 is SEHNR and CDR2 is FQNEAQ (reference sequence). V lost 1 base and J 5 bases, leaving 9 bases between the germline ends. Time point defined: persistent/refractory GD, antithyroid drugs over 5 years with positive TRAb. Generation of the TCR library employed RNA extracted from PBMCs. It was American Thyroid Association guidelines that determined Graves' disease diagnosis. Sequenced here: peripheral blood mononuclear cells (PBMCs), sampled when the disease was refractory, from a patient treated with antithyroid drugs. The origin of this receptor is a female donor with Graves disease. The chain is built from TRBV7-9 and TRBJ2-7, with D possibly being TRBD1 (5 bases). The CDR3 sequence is CASSLGSGNEQYF. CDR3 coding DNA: TGTGCCAGCAGCTTAGGATCAGGGAACGAGCAGTACTTC.